One T cell receptor (beta chain) is described in this entry. The sample originates from a study of control samples from healthy donors and cancer patients. This CDR3 has 18 amino acids. Germline CDR1 and CDR2: LNHNV and YYDKDF (reference sequence). The V gene end was trimmed by 0 bases and the J gene end by 9 bases; junction bases not matched to a gene: 16. The method was immunoSEQ multiplex PCR; TCRdb's version includes in-frame clones alone and lacks a portion of them. The data hold around 120,000 clones, with around 87% observed a single time. The material sequenced was blood. The sequence was collected from a man in his sixties in good health. The chain uses TRBV15 and TRBJ2-1; 8 bases align to TRBD1. The DNA of the CDR3 is TGTGCCACCAGCAGAGACGTTATAACCCAGGACAGGGCCGGTGAGCAGTTCTTC. This encodes CATSRDVITQDRAGEQFF.